The 27 T cell receptor beta chains below were found in one sample sequenced in a study of response to subunit inactivated influenza vaccine. TCRdb reprocessed the RT-PCR reads via MiXCR and lists one record per CDR3 protein. The sample records some 500,000 distinct CDR3 sequences, 13% being singletons. Sequences were derived from PBMCs from blood, sampled about 40 days after vaccination. Receptor source: a man aged 50 to 59 who received an inactivated influenza vaccine.

The table lists this clonotype with many counts. The V call is TRBV5-1, the J call TRBJ2-7; 8 bases map to TRBD1. The ends lost 3 bases at V and 6 bases at J; junction bases unmatched: 14. The CDR3 contains 16 residues. Germline CDR1 reads SGHRS; CDR2 reads YFSETQ. Here the CDR3 DNA reads TGCGCCAGCAGCTATGGGAAGGACAGGGAATTGAGCGAGCAGTACTTC. This gives the protein CASSYGKDRELSEQYF.

CDR3 region: CASSLSGTVGNEQFF. CDR3 coding DNA: TGTGCCAGCAGTTTATCTGGGACCGTGGGGAATGAGCAGTTCTTC. The chain is built from TRBV28 and TRBJ2-1; D is tentatively TRBD1 or TRBD2 (5 bases each). There are 15 residues in the CDR3. Germline CDR1 MDHEN, CDR2 SYDVKM. Trimming pared 1 base from V and 7 bases from J, leaving 14 bases between.

V usage is TRBV7-6 and J usage is TRBJ1-3, with D unresolved. V lost 4 bases to trimming and J lost 2 bases, with 15 bases between them. Germline CDR1 reads SGHVS; CDR2 reads FNYEAQ. This CDR3 is built from 16 residues. CDR3 bases: TGTGCCAGCAGCTCTGCTAGCCGAGGAACTGGAAACACCATATATTTT. Protein sequence: CASSSASRGTGNTIYF. Full variable domain (outside the CDR3, taken from reference TRBV7-6 and TRBJ1-3): GAGVSQSPRYKVTKRGQDVALRCDPISGHVSLYWYRQALGQGPEFLTYFNYEAQQDKSGLPNDRFSAERPEGSISTLTIQRTEQRDSAMYRCASSSASRGTGNTIYFGEGSWLTVV.

There are a few counts of this clonotype. CDR3 sequence: CASSAYTLPASSYEQYF. In DNA form, the CDR3 reads TGTGCCAGCAGCGCTTACACCTTACCCGCGAGCTCCTACGAGCAGTACTTC. This rearrangement joins TRBV5-6 to TRBJ2-7; D uncertain. Deletions cut 4 bases from V and 0 bases from J, with 20 bases between. This CDR3 is built from 17 residues. Germline V gene sequence: CDR1 SGHDT, CDR2 YYEEEE.

This sequence joins TRBV7-2 and TRBJ1-5; 7 nucleotides align to TRBD1. CDR1 and CDR2 from the germline V gene are SGHTA and FQGNSA. CDR3 length equals 15 residues. V dropped 6 bases and J dropped 2; count of bases not matched to a gene: 7. The CDR3 is CASRLTGTGNQPQHF. Here the CDR3 DNA reads TGTGCCAGCAGGCTGACCGGGACAGGCAATCAGCCCCAGCATTTT.

This clonotype showed up just a few times. The chain links TRBV12-3 or TRBV12-4 to TRBJ1-4; the D is unclear. V was pared by 3 bases and J by 12 bases, with 14 bases between. The CDR3 is 13 amino acids. The CDR3 reads CASSFSGWDELFF. The CDR3 DNA reads TGTGCCAGCAGTTTCTCCGGGTGGGATGAACTGTTTTTT.

A single count supports this clonotype. J is TRBJ1-3 and V is TRBV6-2 or TRBV6-3; possible D gene TRBD1, 5 bases. Trimming took 2 bases from V and 2 from J, leaving 10 bases between them. In germline, CDR1 is MNHEY, CDR2 SVGEGT. The length of the CDR3 is 15 residues. CDR3 protein: CASSYPGTTGNTIYF. The CDR3 DNA follows: TGTGCCAGCAGTTACCCCGGGACCACTGGAAACACCATATATTTT.

This clonotype was seen a handful of times. The genes are TRBV12-3 or TRBV12-4 and TRBJ2-1; a weak D match, TRBD2 (6 bases). CDR3 length: 14 residues. Trimming stripped 1 base from V and 6 bases from J, with 10 bases between. The CDR3 protein is CASSLVVSGNEQFF. DNA of the CDR3: TGTGCCAGCAGTTTAGTGGTTAGCGGCAATGAGCAGTTCTTC.

This chain links TRBV10-3 with TRBJ2-7; no clear D gene. CDR3 length equals 13 residues. Looked up from germline, CDR1 is ENHRY and CDR2 is SYGVKD. V lost 6 bases and J 0 bases, leaving 9 bases between the germline ends. The CDR3 region is CAIRARDSYEQYF. CDR3 nucleotides: TGTGCCATCAGGGCCCGAGACTCCTACGAGCAGTACTTC.

The V gene is TRBV12-3 or TRBV12-4, the J gene TRBJ2-1, with D uncertain. V lost 6 bases and J 9 bases, leaving 9 bases between the germline ends. The CDR3 is made up of 11 amino acids. The CDR3 spells CASSRLGEQFF. For the CDR3, the DNA is TGTGCCAGCAGCCGGCTAGGTGAGCAGTTCTTC.

This clonotype was seen only a few times. This chain uses TRBV10-2 with TRBJ1-2; weak D call: TRBD1 (6 bases). The CDR3 has 14 residues. Trimming left V 5 bases short and J 7 bases short, with 17 bases between. Germline loops: CDR1 WSHSY, CDR2 SAAADI. CDR3 sequence (DNA): TGCGCCAGCAGTCCGACAGGACGTAAGGGTGGCTACACCTTC. Its translation is CASSPTGRKGGYTF.

This clonotype occurred a few times. The chain is built from TRBV6-5 and TRBJ2-1; 10 bases are shared with TRBD2. This CDR3 is 16 amino acids long. Per germline, CDR1 MNHEY and CDR2 SVGAGI. V lost 0 bases to trimming and J lost 4 bases; unmatched junction nucleotides: 3. CDR3 DNA sequence: TGTGCCAGCAGTTACTCCCTAGCGGGGGCTTACAATGAGCAGTTCTTC. Its protein is CASSYSLAGAYNEQFF.

Only a few counts were recorded for this clonotype. This chain joins TRBV7-3 and TRBJ2-7; D remains unclear. The CDR3 covers 13 residues. The germline CDR1 and CDR2 sequences are SGHTA and FQGTGA. V shed 2 bases and J shed 2 bases, with 7 bases lying between them. In DNA form, the CDR3 reads TGTGCCAGCAGCTTACTTCCAACCTACGAGCAGTACTTC. It specifies CASSLLPTYEQYF. Drawing the rest from reference TRBV7-3 and TRBJ2-7, the complete variable domain is GAGVSQTPSNKVTEKGKYVELRCDPISGHTALYWYRQSLGQGPEFLIYFQGTGAADDSGLPNDRFFAVRPEGSVSTLKIQRTERGDSAVYLCASSLLPTYEQYFGPGTRLTVT.

This clonotype came up a few times. The rearrangement joins TRBV28 to TRBJ2-5, with 11 bases lining up with TRBD2. With 3 bases clipped from V and 5 bases from J, the junction kept 5 bases outside the gene matches. The germline V gene has CDR1 MDHEN and CDR2 SYDVKM. CDR3 size: 15 residues. CDR3 amino acids: CASSLFSGRVETQYF. The CDR3 DNA sequence: TGTGCCAGCAGTTTGTTTAGCGGGAGGGTGGAGACCCAGTACTTC.

This clonotype was observed a few times. The V call is TRBV27, the J call TRBJ2-6; D gene unclear. Trimming pared 1 base from V and 2 bases from J, leaving 3 bases between. The CDR3 contains 14 residues. Germline V gene data show CDR1 as MNHEY and CDR2 as SMNVEV (reference sequence). This CDR3 reads CASSLWTGANVLTF. CDR3 nucleotide sequence: TGTGCCAGCAGTTTATGGACTGGGGCCAACGTCCTGACTTTC.

J is TRBJ2-7 and V is TRBV6-2 or TRBV6-3; tentative D call: TRBD2 (6 bases). The germline gives CDR1 MNHEY, CDR2 SVGEGT. Trimming stripped 6 bases from V and 2 bases from J, with 17 bases between. This CDR3 has 15 residues. In nucleotides, the CDR3 is TGTGCCAGCAGCCACCGGCGGGACGGTACCTACGAGCAGTACTTC. This encodes CASSHRRDGTYEQYF.

The chain links TRBV4-1 to TRBJ2-7; D is unclear. The CDR3 sequence is 15 residues long. Germline V gene data show CDR1 as MGHRA and CDR2 as YSYEKL. Between the trimmed V and J ends, which lost 2 bases and 0 bases, there was a span of 11 bases. The CDR3 sequence: CASSQLAFSSYEQYF. In nucleotides, the CDR3 is TGCGCCAGCAGCCAACTCGCCTTCAGCTCCTACGAGCAGTACTTC.

The rearrangement joins TRBV15 to TRBJ1-1; the D is unclear. Trimming removed 0 bases at V and 1 base at J, with 6 bases between. The germline CDR1 and CDR2 sequences are LNHNV and YYDKDF (reference sequence). This CDR3 is 14 amino acids long. CDR3 protein: CATSRDLGNTEAFF. CDR3 coding DNA: TGTGCCACCAGCAGAGATCTGGGGAACACTGAAGCTTTCTTT.

The chain is built from TRBV5-1 and TRBJ2-7; possible D gene TRBD1, 6 bases. The V end was cut by 2 bases, the J end by 0 bases, with 15 bases between. The CDR3 covers 16 residues. Germline V CDR1 and CDR2: SGHRS, YFSETQ. CDR3 sequence (DNA): TGCGCCAGCAGCTTAAAAGGACAGCATAGCTCCTACGAGCAGTACTTC. This codes for CASSLKGQHSSYEQYF.

The chain carries TRBV29-1 and TRBJ2-4; D gene unclear. Per germline, CDR1 SQVTM and CDR2 ANQGSEA. Trimming shortened V by 6 bases and J by 7 bases, and 19 bases separated the two germline ends. The CDR3 length is 14 residues. DNA of the CDR3: TGCAGCGTCTGCCCCGGCAAGTTAGGGAACATTCAGTACTTC. Its translation is CSVCPGKLGNIQYF.

The sample holds a few counts of this clonotype. This chain connects TRBV4-2 to TRBJ2-7; 9 bases align to TRBD2. In germline, CDR1 is LGHNA, CDR2 YNFKEQ. V shed 0 bases, J shed 4 bases, and the junction held 19 bases outside the gene matches. The CDR3 sequence is 20 residues long. CDR3 in amino acids: CASSQDLVRLAVRTMYEQYF. The CDR3 DNA follows: TGTGCCAGCAGCCAAGATTTGGTACGACTAGCGGTACGAACTATGTACGAGCAGTACTTC.

The V gene is TRBV20-1, the J gene TRBJ2-1, with TRBD1 matching 9 bases. The germline gives CDR1 DFQATT, CDR2 SNEGSKA (reference sequence). The CDR3 runs to 15 residues. J was trimmed by 4 bases and V by 5 bases; bases with no gene match: 9. The CDR3 nucleotides read TGCAGTGCTCCAATATGGGACAGGGTTTACAATGAGCAGTTCTTC. This sequence encodes CSAPIWDRVYNEQFF.

This chain joins TRBV10-3 and TRBJ2-3; 11 bases fit TRBD2. This CDR3 spans 16 amino acids. Germline V lookup: CDR1 ENHRY, CDR2 SYGVKD. Trimming at V came to 4 bases and at J to 0 bases, leaving 3 bases not matched to a gene. The CDR3 bases are TGTGCCATCAGTGTGACTAGCGGGGCTAGCACAGATACGCAGTATTTT. Protein sequence: CAISVTSGASTDTQYF.

The gene calls are TRBV12-3 or TRBV12-4 and TRBJ2-7; 8 bases agree with TRBD1. Trimming cost V 1 base and J 3 bases; bases outside gene matches: 14. The CDR3 has 18 residues. The CDR3 protein is CASSLEASWTGFFYEQYF. The CDR3 bases are TGTGCCAGCAGTTTAGAGGCTTCCTGGACAGGGTTCTTCTACGAGCAGTACTTC.

Only a few counts were recorded for this clonotype. The chain employs TRBV5-1 and TRBJ1-1; no firm D call. The V and J ends lost 1 base and 2 bases respectively, with 12 bases between them. CDR3 length equals 15 residues. Per germline, CDR1 SGHRS and CDR2 YFSETQ. The CDR3 DNA is TGCGCCAGCAGCTTGAGTCAGACCTACAACACTGAAGCTTTCTTT. It translates to CASSLSQTYNTEAFF.

The chain combines TRBV7-2 with TRBJ2-7; 12 bases are a match to TRBD2. The CDR3 has 13 amino acids. CDR1 is SGHTA and CDR2 is FQGNSA in the germline V gene. After removal of 5 bases from V and 8 bases from J, the junction contained 4 bases not matched to a gene. CDR3 residues: CASSHGLAGKQYF. For the CDR3, the DNA is TGTGCCAGCAGCCACGGACTAGCGGGGAAGCAGTACTTC.

In DNA, the CDR3 is TGTGCCAGCAGGGTACCGGGACAGGGACAGGAGCAGTACTTC. Encoded protein: CASRVPGQGQEQYF. The V call is TRBV28, the J call TRBJ2-7; the match to TRBD1 covers 9 bases. Unmatched junction bases numbered 10, after V lost 6 bases and J lost 7 bases. The CDR3 runs to 14 residues. Germline V gives CDR1 MDHEN, CDR2 SYDVKM.